Shown below are 6 T cell receptor beta chains from a single sample sequenced in a study of Ad26.COV2.S vaccination and SARS-CoV-2 variants listed by TCRdb under 2021. Libraries came from the immunoSEQ multiplex PCR assay. The source is immuneACCESS, and TCRdb retained only in-frame sequences with V and J called. Part of the clones is not carried over; for the studies checked, unresolved V genes explain less than half of this, and the remainder is unexplained. The sample yields over 110,000 clones; roughly 88% were counted once. Of the sample, around 5% falls within the top ten clones. The time point label on this specimen signifies: individuals recovered from natural SARS-CoV-2 infection. The sequences come from peripheral blood, collected after recovery from COVID-19. The receptors here all came from a human donor who had recovered from COVID-19.

This clone has only one observation. The chain recombines TRBV28 with TRBJ2-1, with TRBD2 matching over 11 bases. V lost 6 bases and J lost 4; bases outside the gene matches: 8. The germline V gene encodes CDR1 MDHEN and CDR2 SYDVKM. The CDR3 is made up of 16 amino acids. This chain's CDR3 is CASSSSGTSGYNEQFF. DNA for the CDR3: TGTGCCAGCAGCTCCTCCGGGACTAGCGGATACAATGAGCAGTTCTTC.

V is TRBV7-8 and J is TRBJ1-1; 8 bases align to TRBD1. The CDR3 is 13 amino acids. Germline V gene sequence: CDR1 SGHVS, CDR2 FQNEAQ. The trim removed 5 bases at V and 5 bases at J, leaving 4 bases unmatched. The CDR3 region is CASSRQGNTEAFF. The CDR3 region has the DNA TGTGCCAGCAGCCGACAGGGGAATACTGAAGCTTTCTTT.

This sequence joins TRBV5-1 and TRBJ1-5, with 7 positions matching TRBD1. V shed 3 bases and J 3 bases; nucleotides not matched to a gene: 6. Germline-derived CDR1 and CDR2 are SGHRS and YFSETQ. The CDR3 is 15 residues long. The CDR3 is CASSYTGEFNQPQHF. CDR3 nucleotides: TGCGCCAGCAGCTATACAGGGGAGTTCAATCAGCCCCAGCATTTT.

The V and J genes are TRBV7-9 and TRBJ1-1; D is undetermined. Germline V gene lookup returns CDR1 SEHNR and CDR2 FQNEAQ (reference sequence). V was cut by 5 bases and J by 3 bases, with 19 bases left in between. The CDR3 totals 16 residues. The chain's CDR3 is CASSPSRGSMDTEAFF. DNA of the CDR3: TGTGCCAGCAGCCCAAGCCGAGGGTCCATGGACACTGAAGCTTTCTTT.

The sample holds a few counts of this clone. V usage is TRBV5-6 and J usage is TRBJ1-1, with D tentatively TRBD1 (6 bases). Germline CDR1 SGHDT, CDR2 YYEEEE. V was clipped by 5 bases and J by 1 base, with 12 bases between them. The CDR3 loop spans 14 amino acids. Here the CDR3 reads CASRDGQTNTEAFF. In nucleotides, the CDR3 is TGTGCCAGCAGGGACGGACAGACGAACACTGAAGCTTTCTTT.

This chain joins TRBV9 and TRBJ2-4; a possible D gene is TRBD2 (5 bases). Trimming removed 4 bases from V and 6 bases from J, with 11 bases in between. The V gene's germline CDR1 is SGDLS and CDR2 YYNGEE. This CDR3 has 13 amino acids. The CDR3 DNA reads as TGTGCCAGCAGCCCTCCGGGGATAAACATTCAGTACTTC. Translating it yields CASSPPGINIQYF.